The source of this T cell receptor beta chain is a study of blood T cell repertoires in COVID-19 (dated by TCRdb to 2020 to 2022). About the full investigation: The collaborator samples originated in the United States, Italy and Spain and spanned the acute and convalescent phases of COVID-19. The prospective study material was composed of cDNA or gDNA derived from T cells, B-cell-depleted T cells, or PBMCs. Deeply sampled blood TCRbeta repertoires from subjects exposed to, actively infected with, or recovered from COVID-19 were included in the dataset. The repertoires were released in a freely available public database intended as a resource for research on the immune response to SARS-CoV-2. Samples were obtained from the ongoing ImmuneRACE study (first 160 participants) and from 1,200 or so subjects provided by 6 global collaborators. A de-identified subject ID, COVID-19 status, age in years and sex were almost always included in the sample metadata. Where available, HLA class I and class II types were obtained from metadata supplied by the sample provider rather than from assay-based typing. Here is what the overall study found, with its caveats: Clinical and demographic metadata were provided uncurated, with the amount varying by source and participant.

For CDR1 and CDR2, the germline V gene lists MNHNS and SASEGT. From its cysteine to its phenylalanine, the CDR3 spans 16 amino acids. Kept here is only the CDR3 DNA, which spans 48 bases and is read in frame from base 1. Trimming leaves V shorter by 2 bases and J shorter by 2 bases, with the junction holding 2 bases beyond the gene matches. Collaborating institutions collected whole blood in K2EDTA tubes following their own protocols. For TCRbeta analysis, collaborators shipped samples in one of three forms: frozen whole blood, isolated PBMCs, or DNA extracted from either of those sample types. The sample holds one count of this clone. Its antigen target is currently unknown. No much larger clone exists at a distance of one base, and base qualities are not known. TCRbeta CDR3 regions were amplified from genomic DNA using the immunoSEQ Assay, a bias-controlled multiplex PCR. Regarding the original processing steps: Nucleated cell counts per sample were estimated from amplification of reference gene primers within the assay. Sequence reads were collapsed and filtered to measure the absolute abundance of every unique TCRbeta CDR3 rearrangement. For each sample, productive Simpson clonality was calculated by taking the square root of Simpson's diversity index across productive rearrangements. As stored in TCRdb, this immuneACCESS dataset retains in-frame rearrangements with V and J assigned. A fraction of the clones does not appear; measured against another copy, unresolved V genes explain less than half of the discrepancy, and the remainder lacks a known reason. V and J calls and clone size follow that table, whereas D and trimming were derived from the DNA. The sample yields around 250,000 clones; roughly 88% were counted once. About 0.65% of the sample is held by the ten biggest clonotypes.

This receptor was obtained from a human donor in a cohort sampled during active COVID-19. The sample was peripheral blood. The chain is assembled from TRBV6-1 and TRBJ2-3, with 12 middle bases fitting TRBD2. The sequence in DNA is TGTGCCAGCAGTGAAAGACTAGCGGGAGCCACAGATACGCAGTATTTT. Its product reads: CASSERLAGATDTQYF.